The clone carrying this T cell receptor beta chain has more than one count but fewer than ten. TCRdb analysed the 5' RACE reads with MiXCR anew, one entry per CDR3 protein. The sample includes 45,000 or so distinct CDR3 sequences, roughly 12% of them seen just once. This specimen belongs to a study of spatial heterogeneity in lung cancer. Time point: sample taken at primary tumor resection. Tumor, nontumor lung or frozen PBMC supplied whole RNA, sequenced without sorting. The V end was cut by 5 bases, the J end by 5 bases, with 16 bases between. The CDR3 length is 15 residues. CDR1 is SGHVS, CDR2 FNYEAQ, per germline.

This clonotype originated in a female donor with early-stage non-small cell lung cancer. The chain employs TRBV7-6 and TRBJ1-5, with TRBD1 as a possible D gene (6 bases). Sequencing used PBMCs, obtained at surgery. CDR3 nucleotide sequence: TGTGCCAGCAGCCCCCGGTGGGGGGCGGATCAGCCCCAGCATTTT. The encoded protein is CASSPRWGADQPQHF.